This T cell receptor (beta chain) stems from a study of blood T cells in healthy people across ages. The study's findings and limits: Higher diversity and more naive CD4+ cells were features of long-lived donors, compared to aged donors.

Next came a second PCR, run for about 6 to 11 cycles, which used a sample-barcoded 5' primer along with a J-beta primer mix. TCRdb recomputed calls from the 5' RACE reads with MiXCR, one row per CDR3 protein. This table has hundreds of thousands of distinct CDR3 sequences, around 24% appearing once. Trimming pared 2 bases from V and 0 bases from J, leaving 20 bases between. The CDR3 has 19 amino acids. Per germline, CDR1 MDHEN and CDR2 SYDVKM. This clonotype has only one observation. Its antigen is still unknown. The sample was also linked to a second study, of T cells of mothers and their children. That source adds: Related mother-child pairs shared slightly more overlap than unrelated pairs, but the difference was non-significant. Nobody spotted any persistent microchimeric T cell clones.

Sequencing input: blood. The TCR comes from a boy younger than 18 in good health. The J gene is TRBJ1-5, the V gene TRBV28; D ambiguous. The CDR3 loop reads CASSLDPDGWLDSNQPQHF. The CDR3 nucleotides are TGTGCCAGCAGTTTAGATCCGGACGGCTGGCTCGATAGCAATCAGCCCCAGCATTTT.